The sequence of this T cell receptor beta chain was determined in a study of response to subunit inactivated influenza vaccine. CDR3 size: 15 residues. V lost 2 bases and J lost 1; bases outside the gene matches: 3. TCRdb ran MiXCR on the RT-PCR reads and lists one entry per CDR3 protein. The data contain about 500,000 distinct CDR3 sequences, about 15% of them singletons. Sequencing used CD4+ T cells sorted from PBMCs, obtained less than 25 months after vaccination. This receptor was identified in a man aged 50-75 years who received an inactivated influenza vaccine. V usage is TRBV12-3 or TRBV12-4 and J usage is TRBJ2-7; 9 nucleotides align to TRBD2. The CDR3 sequence: CASSLSGGYSYEQYF. The CDR3 DNA reads as TGTGCCAGCAGTTTAAGCGGGGGGTATTCCTACGAGCAGTACTTC.